The clone carrying this T cell receptor beta chain was picked up a small number of times. The sample comes from a study of blood T cell repertoires in COVID-19. On the study more broadly: The cDNA or gDNA used as material had been derived from T cells, B-cell-depleted T cells, or PBMCs.

The V end lost 5 bases, the J end lost 10 bases, and 16 bases lay between the germline ends. Germline V gene lookup returns CDR1 SGHNT and CDR2 YYREEE (reference sequence). The CDR3 is made up of 14 amino acids. As handled by the study authors: Reference gene primer amplification gave nucleated cell count estimates. Method: immunoSEQ multiplex PCR; TCRdb's copy keeps in-frame clones and lacks some. V and J calls and clone size are as listed in that table; D and trimming were resolved from the DNA. The data hold 150,000 to 200,000 clones, with 88% observed a single time. The chain carries TRBV5-4 and TRBJ1-6, with no clear D. This sequence originates from a human donor in a cohort sampled during active COVID-19. Sequencing was performed on peripheral blood. The CDR3, as DNA: TGTGCCAGCAGAACTCCGGGGTCCGGCTCACCCCTCCACTTT. Translating it yields CASRTPGSGSPLHF.